This entry lists 19 T cell receptor beta chains sequenced from one sample in a study of shared clonotypes between healthy human individuals. The assay was immunoSEQ multiplex PCR, and TCRdb's table has in-frame clones only and misses some. The data contain approximately 2,300,000 clones, around 92% of them singletons. What was sequenced was naive CD4+ T cells from PBMCs. Subset: CD45RA+ positively selected. These receptors were taken from a man aged 18 to 30 in good health. Some clones in this sample may be carry-over from other donors' samples.

The chain combines TRBV5-1 with TRBJ2-5; 7 bases are shared with TRBD1. TRBJ2-7 matches the DNA end more closely, so the J call is doubtful. Germline CDR1 is SGHRS and CDR2 is YFSETQ. CDR3 size: 14 residues. CDR3 amino acids: CASSLGDSLYEQYF. The CDR3 DNA reads TGCGCCAGCAGCTTGGGGGACAGCCTCTACGAGCAGTACTTC.

In its sample, this clone was seen once. V is TRBV28 and J is TRBJ2-2; D gene uncertain. Per the germline V gene, CDR1 is MDHEN and CDR2 is SYDVKM. The CDR3 extends over 15 amino acids. Deletions cut 5 bases from V and 2 bases from J, with 12 bases between. Written as DNA, the CDR3 is TGTGCCAGCAGTCGTACAAATATCAACACCGGGGAGCTGTTTTTT. Residues: CASSRTNINTGELFF.

J is TRBJ1-1 and V is TRBV7-3; 7 bases align to TRBD1. The length of the CDR3 is 15 residues. Unmatched junction bases numbered 11, after V lost 5 bases and J lost 5 bases. CDR1 and CDR2 from the germline V gene are SGHTA and FQGTGA. The CDR3 DNA sequence: TGTGCCAGCAGCCCCTTGGGACAGACGAGAACTGAAGCTTTCTTT. Protein: CASSPLGQTRTEAFF. Filled out from reference TRBV7-3 and TRBJ1-1, the complete variable domain reads GAGVSQTPSNKVTEKGKYVELRCDPISGHTALYWYRQSLGQGPEFLIYFQGTGAADDSGLPNDRFFAVRPEGSVSTLKIQRTERGDSAVYLCASSPLGQTRTEAFFGQGTRLTVV.

The CDR3 protein is CATSRDHGTSNTEAFF. The DNA for the CDR3 is TGTGCCACCAGCAGAGATCATGGCACCTCGAACACTGAAGCTTTCTTT. This chain joins TRBV15 and TRBJ1-1; D gene ambiguous. Trimming stripped 0 bases from V and 1 base from J, with 12 bases between. Germline values: CDR1 LNHNV, CDR2 YYDKDF (reference sequence). The CDR3 length is 16 residues.

The genes are TRBV2 and TRBJ2-7; D is perhaps TRBD2 (5 bases). The CDR3 extends over 13 amino acids. The germline V gene encodes CDR1 SNHLY and CDR2 FYNNEI. The V gene lost 7 bases and the J gene lost 6 bases, with 16 bases spanning the gap. In DNA form, the CDR3 reads TGTGCCAGCAACGGACCCCGCGGAGGCGAGCAGTACTTC. Amino acids: CASNGPRGGEQYF. Supplemented by reference TRBV2 and TRBJ2-7, the full variable domain reads EPEVTQTPSHQVTQMGQEVILRCVPISNHLYFYWYRQILGQKVEFLVSFYNNEISEKSEIFDDQFSVERPDGSNFTLKIRSTKLEDSAMYFCASNGPRGGEQYFGPGTRLTVT.

The genes are TRBV6-5 and TRBJ1-6, with 7 nucleotides matching TRBD1. CDR1 and CDR2 (germline): MNHEY, SVGAGI. V was pared by 6 bases and J by 7 bases, with 9 bases of the junction left unmatched. The CDR3 length is 15 residues. The CDR3 DNA is TGTGCCAGCAGAAGGGACAGCTACTCCAATTCACCCCTCCACTTT. As protein: CASRRDSYSNSPLHF.

V and J are TRBV2 and TRBJ1-2; D call uncertain. The germline gives CDR1 SNHLY, CDR2 FYNNEI. The ends were cut back, 3 bases at V and 4 bases at J, with 6 bases in the middle. CDR3 length: 12 amino acids. The CDR3 DNA follows: TGTGCCAGCAGTGATGGACCCTATGGCTACACCTTC. The encoded protein is CASSDGPYGYTF.

This sequence joins TRBV5-5 and TRBJ2-3, with 14 bases that match TRBD2. CDR1 is SGHKS, CDR2 YYEKEE, per germline (reference sequence). V gave up 10 bases and J gave up 8 bases; unmatched junction bases: 12. CDR3 length equals 15 residues. CDR3 residues: CAGRLAGGPAGTQYF. In DNA form, the CDR3 reads TGTGCCGGAAGACTAGCGGGAGGGCCGGCCGGTACGCAGTATTTT.

A remark on this clone: At the DNA level, this CDR3 is encoded by other sequences in the same sample as well. The rearrangement uses TRBV19 and TRBJ1-5; no clear D gene. Germline V gene sequence: CDR1 LNHDA, CDR2 SQIVND (reference sequence). V was trimmed by 3 bases and J by 2 bases, leaving 11 bases between them. The CDR3 has 15 residues. The CDR3 here is CASSILGGGNQPQHF. As DNA, the CDR3 is TGTGCCAGTAGTATCCTCGGTGGGGGCAATCAGCCCCAGCATTTT. The variable domain in full, with the rest retrieved from reference TRBV19 and TRBJ1-5, is DGGITQSPKYLFRKEGQNVTLSCEQNLNHDAMYWYRQDPGQGLRLIYYSQIVNDFQKGDIAEGYSVSREKKESFPLTVTSAQKNPTAFYLCASSILGGGNQPQHFGDGTRLSIL.

Details on this clone: The same CDR3 can be traced to other DNA sequences in this sample. The J gene is TRBJ1-1, the V gene TRBV6-1; D call uncertain. V shed 1 base and J shed 3 bases, with 3 bases lying between them. The CDR3 length is 12 residues. Germline assignment: CDR1 MNHNS and CDR2 SASEGT. The CDR3 is CASSEGYTEAFF. CDR3 coding DNA: TGTGCCAGCAGTGAAGGGTACACTGAAGCTTTCTTT.

V is TRBV4-2 and J is TRBJ2-1, with TRBD2 identical over 9 bases. Germline loops: CDR1 LGHNA, CDR2 YNFKEQ. The CDR3 contains 16 residues. Trimming took 1 base from V and 2 from J; bases not matched to a gene: 3. The CDR3 nucleotides are TGTGCCAGCAGCCAAGGACTAGCGGTCACCTACAATGAGCAGTTCTTC. Its translation is CASSQGLAVTYNEQFF.

The V call is TRBV28, the J call TRBJ1-4; D gene unclear. The length of the CDR3 is 15 residues. Germline values: CDR1 MDHEN, CDR2 SYDVKM. Between the trimmed V and J ends, which lost 6 bases and 10 bases, there was a span of 21 bases. CDR3 amino acids: CASSTRLTLGIKLFF. The CDR3 nucleotides are TGTGCCAGCAGCACCCGACTCACTTTGGGGATAAAACTGTTTTTT.

This sequence joins TRBV5-6 and TRBJ2-7; 12 bases line up with TRBD2. V shed 3 bases and J 4 bases; nucleotides not matched to a gene: 8. Germline CDR1 reads SGHDT; CDR2 reads YYEEEE. The CDR3 has 16 residues. The CDR3 region has the DNA TGTGCCAGCAGCTCCCTCCTAGCGGGAGGGCCATACGAGCAGTACTTC. Translating gives CASSSLLAGGPYEQYF.

This rearrangement joins TRBV10-3 to TRBJ1-2; D gene ambiguous. With 2 bases removed from V and 5 bases from J, the gap between germline ends came to 9 bases. The V gene's germline CDR1 is ENHRY and CDR2 SYGVKD. CDR3 size: 13 residues. The CDR3 spells CAISETEAYGYTF. CDR3 nucleotides: TGTGCCATCAGTGAGACCGAGGCTTATGGCTACACCTTC.

V and J are TRBV5-1 and TRBJ2-2, with D unresolved. Germline CDR1 SGHRS, CDR2 YFSETQ. The V end lost 2 bases, the J end lost 6 bases, and 11 bases lay between the germline ends. The CDR3 is 14 residues long. The CDR3 bases are TGCGCCAGCAGCTTCTTTCAGGCGGCCGGGGAGCTGTTTTTT. This encodes CASSFFQAAGELFF.

The V and J genes are TRBV28 and TRBJ2-2; D not resolved. The ends were cut back, 3 bases at V and 3 bases at J, with 11 bases in the middle. Germline CDR1 is MDHEN and CDR2 is SYDVKM. The CDR3 totals 15 residues. The CDR3 nucleotides are TGTGCCAGCAGTTTGGGCCAGGTCGACACCGGGGAGCTGTTTTTT. Translated: CASSLGQVDTGELFF.

As for this clone: The same CDR3 is also encoded by other DNA sequences in this sample. The genes are TRBV29-1 and TRBJ2-5; D is unclear. Germline V CDR1 and CDR2: SQVTM, ANQGSEA. V was cut by 3 bases and J by 0 bases, with 8 bases left in between. The CDR3 runs to 13 residues. CDR3 coding DNA: TGCAGCGTTGAGGGCAGGTACCAAGAGACCCAGTACTTC. Encoded protein: CSVEGRYQETQYF.

V and J are TRBV6-6 and TRBJ1-2; maybe TRBD1 (6 bases). The CDR3 covers 13 residues. Germline CDR1 MNHNY, CDR2 SVGAGI (reference sequence). Trimming removed 7 bases from V and 0 bases from J, with 9 bases in between. CDR3 sequence (DNA): TGTGCCAGCATAAGGGGGGCTAACTATGGCTACACCTTC. Translation gives CASIRGANYGYTF.

J is TRBJ2-5 and V is TRBV2; maybe TRBD1 (5 bases). In germline, CDR1 is SNHLY, CDR2 FYNNEI. Trimming left V 6 bases short and J 5 bases short, with 19 bases between. There are 15 residues in the CDR3. The CDR3 DNA follows: TGTGCCAGCAGCCCACCCCTAGGACAAGAGGAGACCCAGTACTTC. Amino acids: CASSPPLGQEETQYF.